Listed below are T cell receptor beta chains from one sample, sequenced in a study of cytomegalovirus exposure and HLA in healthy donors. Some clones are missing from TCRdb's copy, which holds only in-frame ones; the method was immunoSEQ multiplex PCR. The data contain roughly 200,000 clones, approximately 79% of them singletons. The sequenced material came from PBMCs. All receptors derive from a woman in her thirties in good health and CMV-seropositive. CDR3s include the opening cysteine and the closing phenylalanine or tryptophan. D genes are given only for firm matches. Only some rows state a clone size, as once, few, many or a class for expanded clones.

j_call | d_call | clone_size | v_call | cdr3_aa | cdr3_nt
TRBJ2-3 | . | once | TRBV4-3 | CASSQGVLVSTDTQYF | TGCGCCAGCAGCCAAGGAGTACTGGTCAGCACAGATACGCAGTATTTT
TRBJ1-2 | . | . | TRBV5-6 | CASSLEDSLRNVYGYTF | TGTGCCAGCAGCTTGGAGGACAGCCTCCGTAACGTCTATGGCTACACCTTC
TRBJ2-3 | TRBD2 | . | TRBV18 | CASSPPGLAGGPEDTQYF | TGTGCCAGCTCACCACCGGGACTAGCGGGGGGGCCAGAGGATACGCAGTATTTT
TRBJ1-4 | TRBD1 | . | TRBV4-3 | CASSPRDRAEKLFF | TGCGCCAGCAGCCCTCGGGACAGGGCTGAAAAACTGTTTTTT
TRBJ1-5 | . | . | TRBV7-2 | CASSFLQDFNQPQHF | TGTGCCAGCAGCTTCCTACAGGATTTCAATCAGCCCCAGCATTTT
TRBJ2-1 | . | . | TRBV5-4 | CASSLVAALGDEQFF | TGTGCCAGCAGCTTGGTGGCAGCCCTGGGCGATGAGCAGTTCTTC
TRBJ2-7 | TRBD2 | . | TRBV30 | CAWRWEGGPYEQYF | TGTGCCTGGAGGTGGGAGGGAGGTCCCTACGAGCAGTACTTC
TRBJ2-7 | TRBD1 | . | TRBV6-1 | CASRSGTGSSEQYF | TGTGCCAGCAGAAGTGGGACAGGGTCGTCCGAGCAGTACTTC
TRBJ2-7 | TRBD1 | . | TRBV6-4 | CARRDRSSYEQYF | TGTGCCCGCCGGGACAGGAGCTCCTACGAGCAGTACTTC
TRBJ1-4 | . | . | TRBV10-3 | CATKPEGEKLFF | TGTGCCACCAAACCGGAGGGGGAAAAACTGTTTTTT
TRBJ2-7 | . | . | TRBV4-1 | CASSPRGLRSSYEQYF | TGCGCCAGCAGCCCCCGGGGACTGCGGAGCTCCTACGAGCAGTACTTC
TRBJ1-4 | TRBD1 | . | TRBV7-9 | CSSRNYPGQGYEKLFF | TGTTCCAGCAGGAACTACCCGGGACAGGGATATGAAAAACTGTTTTTT
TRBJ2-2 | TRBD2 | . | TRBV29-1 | CSVGLAGVGELFF | TGCAGCGTGGGACTAGCGGGAGTCGGGGAGCTGTTTTTT
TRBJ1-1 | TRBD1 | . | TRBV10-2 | CASSEGAGGNTEAFF | TGCGCCAGCAGTGAGGGGGCAGGGGGAAACACTGAAGCTTTCTTT
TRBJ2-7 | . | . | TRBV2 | CASRGGSYEQYF | TGTGCCAGCAGGGGAGGAAGCTACGAGCAGTACTTC
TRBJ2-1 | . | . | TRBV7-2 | CASSPRAGDEQFF | TGTGCCAGCAGCCCAAGAGCCGGGGATGAGCAGTTCTTC
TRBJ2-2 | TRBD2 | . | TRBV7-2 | CASSTSVAGELFF | TGTGCCAGCAGCACTAGCGTTGCCGGGGAGCTGTTTTTT
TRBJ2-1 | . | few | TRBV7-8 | CASSHHRPLGLYNEQFF | TGTGCCAGCAGCCACCACCGACCTCTTGGACTATACAATGAGCAGTTCTTC
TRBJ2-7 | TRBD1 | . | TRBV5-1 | CASSRGQGVYYEQYF | TGCGCCAGCAGCAGAGGACAGGGCGTTTACTACGAGCAGTACTTC
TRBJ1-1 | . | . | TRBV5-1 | CASGSPDTNTEAFF | TGCGCCAGCGGATCACCAGACACGAACACTGAAGCTTTCTTT